This T cell receptor beta chain derives from a study of CD8 T cells in Susac syndrome. General study results and limits: TCR sequencing and HLA analysis covered a relatively small number of individuals.

Per germline, CDR1 SGDLS and CDR2 YYNGEE. The CDR3 runs to 12 residues. Deletions cut 7 bases from V and 0 bases from J, with 5 bases between. About this clonotype: Its antigen is not known.

Isolation of CD8+ and CD4+ T cells was performed negatively, whereas enrichment of TEMRA cells was done by FACS. RNA totalling about 0.45 to 1 ug underwent reverse transcription with random hexamers. Across 54 Vbeta and 13 Jbeta, immunoSEQ multiplex PCR amplified TCR beta CDR3. Each CDR3 protein is one row after TCRdb ran MiXCR on the immunoSEQ multiplex PCR reads. The sample lists fewer than 300,000 distinct CDR3 sequences, around 83% seen once, with 0.095% to 0.14% in the top ten. Sequencing used CD8+ T cells from PBMCs. V is TRBV9 and J is TRBJ2-1; D might be TRBD2 (5 bases). This receptor was taken from a human donor with multiple sclerosis. This CDR3 reads CASGSSYNEQFF. DNA for the CDR3: TGTGCCAGCGGGAGCTCCTACAATGAGCAGTTCTTC.